Below, 30 T cell receptor beta chains from the same sample are listed, as sequenced in a study of PD-1 blockade in classical Hodgkin lymphoma. Generated by immunoSEQ multiplex PCR, the TCRdb table keeps only in-frame clones and is missing some. Of 72,000 or so clones detected, more than 85% appear once; the ten largest clones hold more than 6.5%. All trial patients relapsed after autologous stem cell transplantation. Sequencing used peripheral blood mononuclear cells (PBMCs), obtained at baseline. These TCRs come from a human donor with classical Hodgkin lymphoma.

The chain recombines TRBV4-1 with TRBJ2-7; D is undetermined. From germline, CDR1 is MGHRA and CDR2 YSYEKL. This CDR3 has 15 amino acids. Trimming left V 0 bases short and J 2 bases short, with 11 bases between. CDR3 loop: CASSQESARPYEQYF. Written as DNA, the CDR3 is TGCGCCAGCAGCCAAGAATCGGCGCGTCCCTACGAGCAGTACTTC.

The V gene is TRBV6-1, the J gene TRBJ2-7; a possible D gene is TRBD1 (5 bases). Germline lookup yields CDR1 MNHNS and CDR2 SASEGT. V lost 7 bases and J 1 base, leaving 11 bases between the germline ends. The CDR3 spans 13 residues. CDR3 loop: CASTPGKSYEQYF. CDR3 coding DNA: TGTGCCAGCACCCCAGGGAAATCCTACGAGCAGTACTTC.

In DNA form, the CDR3 reads TGCGCCAGCAGCTTGGAAGGCCGCTCGGCCGGGGAGCTGTTTTTT. Residues: CASSLEGRSAGELFF. The rearrangement uses TRBV5-1 and TRBJ2-2; D remains unclear. CDR3 length: 15 residues. Germline CDR1 is SGHRS and CDR2 is YFSETQ. The ends were cut back, 0 bases at V and 6 bases at J, with 12 bases in the middle.

This clone showed up just a few times. The chain recombines TRBV6-1 with TRBJ1-5; TRBD1 matches at 7 bases. CDR1 is MNHNS and CDR2 is SASEGT in the germline V gene. The V gene end was trimmed by 4 bases and the J gene end by 5 bases; junction bases not matched to a gene: 5. The CDR3 has 14 amino acids. Here the CDR3 DNA reads TGTGCCAGCAGTGTCCCAGGGGGAGATCAGCCCCAGCATTTT. Its translation is CASSVPGGDQPQHF.

This rearrangement joins TRBV4-2 to TRBJ2-4; D unclear. Trimming stripped 2 bases from V and 3 bases from J, with 20 bases between. The CDR3 runs to 18 residues. Germline V gene data show CDR1 as LGHNA and CDR2 as YNFKEQ. CDR3 sequence reads: CASSQRRPPEWDKNIQYF. Written as DNA, the CDR3 is TGTGCCAGCAGCCAACGCCGCCCCCCCGAATGGGACAAAAACATTCAGTACTTC.

V is TRBV6-5 and J is TRBJ1-6; the D is unclear. This CDR3 region has 15 residues. Trimming took off 0 bases at V and 2 bases at J, with 5 bases between the two ends. CDR1 and CDR2 (germline): MNHEY, SVGAGI. The CDR3 DNA follows: TGTGCCAGCAGTTACTCGGGTCCCTATAATTCACCCCTCCACTTT. This sequence encodes CASSYSGPYNSPLHF.

This chain links TRBV11-3 with TRBJ2-1; possible D gene TRBD2, 5 bases. The germline gives CDR1 SGHNT, CDR2 YENEEA. This CDR3 is 14 amino acids long. V was clipped by 5 bases and J by 8 bases, with 16 bases between them. CDR3 in amino acids: CASSPTGQRDEQFF. The CDR3 coding sequence is TGTGCCAGCAGCCCTACGGGTCAGAGGGATGAGCAGTTCTTC.

The J gene is TRBJ1-4, the V gene TRBV18, with D hard to call. The CDR3 length is 15 residues. Per germline, CDR1 KGHSH and CDR2 LQKENI. Trimming cost V 3 bases and J 7 bases, with 15 bases left between them. CDR3 sequence: CASSPHPGGGEKLFF. CDR3 DNA: TGTGCCAGCTCACCCCACCCCGGAGGCGGTGAAAAACTGTTTTTT.

V and J are TRBV19 and TRBJ2-7; D is ambiguous. V was trimmed by 7 bases and J by 5 bases, leaving 15 bases between them. In germline, CDR1 is LNHDA, CDR2 SQIVND (reference sequence). This CDR3 has 13 residues. CDR3 protein: CASKDTGFHEQYF. The DNA of the CDR3 is TGTGCCAGTAAAGACACCGGGTTCCACGAGCAGTACTTC.

This chain links TRBV19 with TRBJ2-5; D gene uncertain. The CDR3 sequence is 11 residues long. Trimming removed 5 bases from V and 2 bases from J, with 3 bases in between. Germline assignment: CDR1 LNHDA and CDR2 SQIVND (reference sequence). The CDR3, as DNA: TGTGCCAGTAGTTATCAAGAGACCCAGTACTTC. As protein: CASSYQETQYF.

This clone was recorded only once. As DNA, the CDR3 is TGTGCCAGCAGCGTAGTTGGGGAACCTACCTACGAGCAGTACTTC. Translating gives CASSVVGEPTYEQYF. The chain recombines TRBV9 with TRBJ2-7; no definite D call. The germline CDR1 and CDR2 sequences are SGDLS and YYNGEE. V lost 0 bases and J 2 bases, leaving 12 bases between the germline ends. The CDR3 consists of 15 residues.

The chain carries TRBV5-1 and TRBJ2-5; 7 nucleotides align to TRBD2. Germline V gives CDR1 SGHRS, CDR2 YFSETQ. CDR3 size: 15 residues. V shed 0 bases, J shed 2 bases, and the junction held 4 bases outside the gene matches. In DNA form, the CDR3 reads TGCGCCAGCAGCTTGGCCCCGGGGGGACAAGAGACCCAGTACTTC. This codes for CASSLAPGGQETQYF.

This chain joins TRBV19 and TRBJ1-3; unclear D gene. Germline values: CDR1 LNHDA, CDR2 SQIVND (reference sequence). V was clipped by 7 bases and J by 8 bases, with 15 bases between them. This CDR3 has 13 residues. The CDR3 DNA reads TGTGCCAGTACAGTTTCTCACAGAGACACCATATATTTT. Residues: CASTVSHRDTIYF.

The chain carries TRBV4-1 and TRBJ2-3; 12 bases map to TRBD2. Losses at the gene ends were 0 bases for V and 4 bases for J; bases not matched to a gene: 5. From germline, CDR1 is MGHRA and CDR2 YSYEKL. This CDR3 is 17 amino acids long. CDR3 in DNA: TGCGCCAGCAGCCAAGATCGTCTAGCGGGAGGGGCAGATACGCAGTATTTT. As protein: CASSQDRLAGGADTQYF.

The chain combines TRBV5-6 with TRBJ1-2; D remains ambiguous. This CDR3 is 14 amino acids long. The V end lost 3 bases, the J end lost 6 bases, and 15 bases lay between the germline ends. CDR1 and CDR2 (germline): SGHDT, YYEEEE. CDR3 in DNA: TGTGCCAGCAGCTCCCTACAAGGGATTAATGGCTACACCTTC. It specifies CASSSLQGINGYTF. The variable domain in full, with the rest retrieved from reference TRBV5-6 and TRBJ1-2, is DAGVTQSPTHLIKTRGQQVTLRCSPKSGHDTVSWYQQALGQGPQFIFQYYEEEERQRGNFPDRFSGHQFPNYSSELNVNALLLGDSALYLCASSSLQGINGYTFGSGTRLTVV.

V gene TRBV6-1 combines with J gene TRBJ2-3, with a possible D match to TRBD2 (6 bases). Germline V gives CDR1 MNHNS, CDR2 SASEGT. The germline V and J ends were trimmed by 4 bases and 2 bases, with 16 bases remaining between them. The CDR3 spans 16 residues. The CDR3 nucleotides are TGTGCCAGCAGTGGCCCCGGGTCGGGGGTCACAGATACGCAGTATTTT. This gives the protein CASSGPGSGVTDTQYF.

The J gene is TRBJ2-3, the V gene TRBV27, with D perhaps TRBD1 (5 bases). CDR1 is MNHEY and CDR2 is SMNVEV in the germline V gene (reference sequence). V lost 0 bases and J 4 bases, leaving 11 bases between the germline ends. This CDR3 spans 15 amino acids. This CDR3 reads CASSLSGDRADTQYF. CDR3 in DNA: TGTGCCAGCAGTTTATCGGGCGACAGAGCAGATACGCAGTATTTT.

The chain is built from TRBV9 and TRBJ2-7; tentatively, D is TRBD1 or TRBD2 (6 bases each). The CDR3 sequence is 14 residues long. Trimming removed 1 base at V and 3 bases at J, with 11 bases between. Per the germline V gene, CDR1 is SGDLS and CDR2 is YYNGEE. Here the CDR3 DNA reads TGTGCCAGCAGCGTACAACAGGGAGGCTACGAGCAGTACTTC. Its protein product is CASSVQQGGYEQYF.

This chain joins TRBV4-1 and TRBJ1-4; D is unresolved. V gave up 0 bases and J gave up 0 bases, with 17 bases separating them. From germline, CDR1 is MGHRA and CDR2 YSYEKL. CDR3 size: 19 residues. The CDR3 nucleotides are TGCGCCAGCAGCCAAGAAATTTTGTCTTTTCACCCAACTAATGAAAAACTGTTTTTT. The encoded protein is CASSQEILSFHPTNEKLFF.

The chain joins TRBV6-4 to TRBJ2-7; possibly TRBD1 for D (6 bases). The CDR3 length is 15 residues. Germline CDR1 reads MRHNA; CDR2 reads SNTAGT. V was shortened by 2 bases and J by 2 bases, with 13 bases between the two germline ends. The CDR3 region has the DNA TGTGCCAGCAGTGACCCGCAGGGGTGTCCCTACGAGCAGTACTTC. Translation: CASSDPQGCPYEQYF.

The chain carries TRBV10-3 and TRBJ1-2; D not resolved. V lost 3 bases, J lost 5 bases, and 10 bases lay in between. This CDR3 is 13 amino acids long. CDR1 is ENHRY, CDR2 SYGVKD, per germline. CDR3 sequence reads: CAISELQEYGYTF. Here the CDR3 DNA reads TGTGCCATCAGTGAATTACAAGAATATGGCTACACCTTC.

This chain connects TRBV6-6 to TRBJ1-2; TRBD1 aligns across 9 bases. The CDR3 extends over 15 amino acids. Germline CDR1 and CDR2: MNHNY and SVGAGI (reference sequence). Trimming took 5 bases from V and 3 from J; bases not matched to a gene: 7. CDR3: CASSPSGQGYYGYTF. As DNA, the CDR3 is TGTGCCAGCAGTCCCTCGGGACAGGGATACTATGGCTACACCTTC.

The V gene is TRBV27, the J gene TRBJ2-7, with TRBD2 identical over 11 bases. The ends lost 9 bases at V and 6 bases at J; junction bases unmatched: 7. The CDR3 length is 13 residues. Germline CDR1 reads MNHEY; CDR2 reads SMNVEV (reference sequence). For the CDR3, the DNA is TGTGCCAGTAAAGTAGCGGGAGGGGTCGAGCAGTACTTC. Translation: CASKVAGGVEQYF.

V and J are TRBV30 and TRBJ2-1, with 7 bases matching TRBD1. J was trimmed by 0 bases and V by 2 bases; bases with no gene match: 4. The CDR3 extends over 15 amino acids. Germline V gene data show CDR1 as GTSNPN and CDR2 as SVGIG (reference sequence). CDR3 amino acids: CAWSSYRGSYNEQFF. The CDR3 DNA follows: TGTGCCTGGAGTTCCTACAGGGGCTCCTACAATGAGCAGTTCTTC. The whole variable domain, filled in from reference TRBV30 and TRBJ2-1, reads SQTIHQWPATLVQPVGSPLSLECTVEGTSNPNLYWYRQAAGRGLQLLFYSVGIGQISSEVPQNLSASRPQDRQFILSSKKLLLSDSGFYLCAWSSYRGSYNEQFFGPGTRLTVL.

This clone was seen only once. The chain has TRBV4-2 and TRBJ1-4, with 7 bases aligning to TRBD1. The CDR3 covers 14 residues. The germline gives CDR1 LGHNA, CDR2 YNFKEQ. V was pared by 2 bases and J by 8 bases, with 5 bases of the junction left unmatched. CDR3 nucleotide sequence: TGTGCCAGCAGCCAAAGCGGACAGGTCGAAAAACTGTTTTTT. It codes for CASSQSGQVEKLFF.

V gene TRBV28 combines with J gene TRBJ2-7, with 11 nucleotides matching TRBD2. The CDR3 has 14 amino acids. Germline CDR1 is MDHEN and CDR2 is SYDVKM. Unmatched junction bases numbered 0, after V lost 2 bases and J lost 3 bases. CDR3 amino acids: CASSLGTSGYEQYF. DNA for the CDR3: TGTGCCAGCAGTTTAGGGACTAGCGGCTACGAGCAGTACTTC. Full variable domain (missing parts from reference TRBV28 and TRBJ2-7): DVKVTQSSRYLVKRTGEKVFLECVQDMDHENMFWYRQDPGLGLRLIYFSYDVKMKEKGDIPEGYSVSREKKERFSLILESASTNQTSMYLCASSLGTSGYEQYFGPGTRLTVT.

The V and J genes are TRBV2 and TRBJ2-2; TRBD1 is a possible D gene (6 bases). The CDR3 length is 15 residues. V dropped 8 bases and J dropped 0 bases, with 13 bases sitting between them. Germline assignment: CDR1 SNHLY and CDR2 FYNNEI. This chain's CDR3 is CASGGRYANTGELFF. CDR3 sequence (DNA): TGTGCCAGCGGGGGCAGATACGCGAACACCGGGGAGCTGTTTTTT.

The chain couples TRBV7-6 to TRBJ2-5; D gene uncertain. Germline V gene lookup returns CDR1 SGHVS and CDR2 FNYEAQ. The CDR3 covers 12 residues. Between the trimmed V and J ends, which lost 11 bases and 0 bases, there was a span of 10 bases. The CDR3 spells CAVGGYQETQYF. In DNA, the CDR3 is TGTGCCGTGGGCGGTTACCAAGAGACCCAGTACTTC.

The chain has TRBV11-2 and TRBJ2-7, with a possible D match to TRBD2 (6 bases). The CDR3 has 13 amino acids. Deletions cut 1 base from V and 6 bases from J, with 10 bases between. CDR1 and CDR2 (germline): SGHAT, FQNNGV. CDR3 sequence (DNA): TGTGCCAGCAGCTTAGCCCTAGCGTTCGAGCAGTACTTC. Translated, it gives CASSLALAFEQYF.

The chain uses TRBV6-6 and TRBJ2-5; D gene unclear. In germline, CDR1 is MNHNY, CDR2 SVGAGI (reference sequence). The ends were cut back, 7 bases at V and 4 bases at J, with 10 bases in the middle. This CDR3 is 12 amino acids long. The CDR3 sequence: CASTFGGETQYF. Here the CDR3 DNA reads TGTGCCAGCACCTTTGGTGGAGAGACCCAGTACTTC.